The 15 T cell receptor delta chains presented below share a single source sample, sequenced in a study of Vδ1+ human thymocytes. The template was reverse-transcribed extracted RNA. Pooled V-gene forward primers with one constant-region reverse primer generated the CDR3 amplicons by multiplex PCR. TCRdb repeated clone calling on the multiplex PCR reads with CATT. The sample holds about 73,000 delta-chain clones, around 30% seen once. The study, taken as a whole, reports: In the thymus, TRG and TRD repertoires looked highly polyclonal with Gaussian CDR3 lengths.

Antigens for these TCRs are unknown. Specimen: Vdelta1+ gamma-delta thymocytes from the thymus. The subset here: FACS-sorted CD3+ TCRalphabeta- TCRVdelta1+ TCRVdelta2- thymocytes. The source is a boy in the first two years of life who had congenital heart surgery.

This clone was picked up a small number of times. It may be a read error: a sequence one base away is much more abundant. The chain carries TRDV2 and TRDJ1; D not resolved. This CDR3 has 18 residues. CDR1 is GEAIGNYY and CDR2 is EKD in the germline V gene. The CDR3: CACDTNGYRTPYTDKPIF. The CDR3 DNA is TGTGCCTGTGACACCAACGGGTACAGAACACCTTACACCGATAAACCCATCTTT.

The J gene is TRDJ1, the V gene TRDV1; 8 bases align to TRDD2. The trim removed 5 bases at V and 0 bases at J, leaving 26 bases unmatched. This CDR3 is built from 22 residues. Germline-derived CDR1 and CDR2 are TSWWSYY and QGS. CDR3 in DNA: TGTGCTCTTGGGATAACTTCCTACCGAAGGGACTGGACCAAACGCTACACCGATAAACTCATCTTT. This translates into CALGITSYRRDWTKRYTDKLIF.

A few counts support this clone. The chain combines TRDV2 with TRDJ2, with TRDD3 identical over 7 bases. J lost 3 bases, V lost 1 base, and 7 bases had no gene match. Germline V gene lookup returns CDR1 GEAIGNYY and CDR2 EKD. CDR3 size: 16 residues. The CDR3 region has the DNA TGTGCCTGTGACACATGGGGGAGTCACCTGACAGCACAACTCTTCTTT. Residues: CACDTWGSHLTAQLFF.

This clone turned up a few times. This chain joins TRDV1 and TRDJ1; 9 nucleotides line up with TRDD3. This CDR3 region has 16 residues. V was pared by 8 bases and J by 2 bases, with 12 bases of the junction left unmatched. CDR1 is TSWWSYY and CDR2 is QGS in the germline V gene. This CDR3 reads CALSPQRLGETDKLIF. DNA for the CDR3: TGTGCTCTTAGTCCCCAACGACTGGGGGAGACCGATAAACTCATCTTT.

This clone was observed a few times. The chain has TRDV1 and TRDJ1, with 8 bases identical to TRDD2. This CDR3 is built from 22 residues. After removal of 1 base from V and 3 bases from J, the junction contained 25 bases not matched to a gene. Germline loops: CDR1 TSWWSYY, CDR2 QGS. The CDR3 loop reads CALGEPPAFLSLGGPRADKLIF. CDR3 nucleotides: TGTGCTCTTGGGGAACCACCGGCCTTCCTAAGTCTTGGTGGTCCCAGGGCCGATAAACTCATCTTT.

The chain combines TRDV1 with TRDJ1, with TRDD3 matching 12 bases. With V trimmed by 1 base and J by 3 bases, 21 bases remained unmatched. The CDR3 runs 22 residues. CDR1 is TSWWSYY, CDR2 QGS, per germline. The CDR3 here is CALGERCFLRLGDTEVADKLIF. CDR3 nucleotides: TGTGCTCTTGGGGAACGATGCTTCCTACGGCTGGGGGATACGGAGGTAGCCGATAAACTCATCTTT.

This clone was seen a few times. The rearrangement joins TRDV1 to TRDJ1; 11 nucleotides agree with TRDD3. This CDR3 is 22 amino acids long. Germline CDR1 and CDR2: TSWWSYY and QGS. Losses at the gene ends were 2 bases for V and 0 bases for J; bases not matched to a gene: 20. CDR3 sequence reads: CALGEVPPAGGYPFMYTDKLIF. The CDR3 DNA follows: TGTGCTCTTGGGGAAGTCCCCCCGGCTGGGGGATACCCCTTCATGTACACCGATAAACTCATCTTT.

This clone has just a few counts. The genes are TRDV1 and TRDJ1; D is unresolved. Trimming stripped 0 bases from V and 8 bases from J, with 10 bases between. Germline V gives CDR1 TSWWSYY, CDR2 QGS. The CDR3 has 13 residues. The CDR3 is CALGELVRAKLIF. The CDR3 coding sequence is TGTGCTCTTGGGGAACTAGTCCGGGCCAAACTCATCTTT.

The V gene is TRDV1, the J gene TRDJ1; TRDD3 matches at 13 bases. This CDR3 region has 21 residues. Germline loops: CDR1 TSWWSYY, CDR2 QGS. The V segment lost 0 bases and the J segment 3 bases; nucleotides outside the gene matches: 16. The CDR3 reads CALGELSVYWGIRGVSDKLIF. CDR3 DNA sequence: TGTGCTCTTGGGGAACTATCGGTGTACTGGGGGATACGGGGAGTCTCCGATAAACTCATCTTT.

This clone turned up a few times. The chain links TRDV1 to TRDJ1, with TRDD3 matching 13 bases. The ends lost 2 bases at V and 0 bases at J; junction bases unmatched: 12. The CDR3 runs 20 residues. Germline lookup yields CDR1 TSWWSYY and CDR2 QGS. CDR3 nucleotides: TGTGCTCTTGGGGAATCCTACTGGGGGATACGTCAGAGGTACACCGATAAACTCATCTTT. Translated: CALGESYWGIRQRYTDKLIF.

This clone was seen only once. This chain connects TRAV29/DV5 to TRDJ1, with 13 bases identical to TRDD3. Trimming removed 2 bases from V and 2 bases from J; junction bases left unmatched: 27. The length of the CDR3 is 23 residues. The germline V gene has CDR1 NSMFDY and CDR2 ISSIKDK. The CDR3 DNA reads as TGTGCAGCAAGTGACTCTACGATCGCGGTACTGGGGGATACGCGGGATGAGACCGATAAACTCATCTTT. Encoded protein: CAASDSTIAVLGDTRDETDKLIF.

This chain links TRDV1 with TRDJ1; 12 bases are shared with TRDD3. This CDR3 is built from 22 residues. Per the germline V gene, CDR1 is TSWWSYY and CDR2 is QGS. V trimming: 0 bases; J trimming: 2 bases; junction bases outside the gene matches: 19. The CDR3 protein is CALGELNFLARYWGIPTDKLIF. In nucleotides, the CDR3 is TGTGCTCTTGGGGAACTCAACTTCCTAGCCCGGTACTGGGGGATACCGACCGATAAACTCATCTTT.

The chain links TRDV1 to TRDJ1; 10 bases align to TRDD3. The CDR3 totals 21 residues. The trim removed 0 bases at V and 0 bases at J, leaving 16 bases unmatched. The germline V gene has CDR1 TSWWSYY and CDR2 QGS. The DNA for the CDR3 is TGTGCTCTTGGGGAACTAGCCCTTCGGGGTGGGGGATACCTGTACACCGATAAACTCATCTTT. Protein product: CALGELALRGGGYLYTDKLIF.

The J gene is TRDJ1, the V gene TRDV1, with a tentative D call TRDD2 (8 bases). This CDR3 has 23 amino acids. The V and J ends lost 3 bases and 7 bases respectively, with 42 bases between them. Germline CDR1 is TSWWSYY and CDR2 is QGS. The CDR3 sequence: CALGDSFLVGSPRWGPGGRKLIF. The CDR3 DNA is TGTGCTCTTGGGGACTCCTTCCTAGTGGGATCCCCCCGCTGGGGGCCAGGAGGACGTAAACTCATCTTT.

This clone was detected only a few times. The chain uses TRDV1 and TRDJ1; 8 nucleotides match TRDD3. Unmatched junction bases numbered 16, after V lost 1 base and J lost 0 bases. The CDR3 totals 20 residues. Germline V gene sequence: CDR1 TSWWSYY, CDR2 QGS. CDR3 nucleotides: TGTGCTCTTGGGGAACCCGTTCCTTTACTGGGGGTGGAGTACACCGATAAACTCATCTTT. Its protein is CALGEPVPLLGVEYTDKLIF.